This TCR beta chain was found in a study of T cell repertoires in cytomegalovirus infection. From the reads, TCRdb called clonotypes with MiXCR, one entry per CDR3 protein. The sample has fewer than 30,000 distinct CDR3 sequences; over 15% are singletons. On this clonotype: No antigen is known for it.

From germline, CDR1 is SGDLS and CDR2 YYNGEE. This CDR3 comprises 12 residues. V shed 4 bases and J shed 5 bases, with 9 bases lying between them. V is TRBV9 and J is TRBJ1-2, with a weak D call TRBD1 (5 bases). The clonotype was recovered from a human donor in good health (CMV status not recorded). Some clones in this sample may be carry-over from other donors' samples. The material was CD8+ T cells from cultured PBMCs, obtained from culture after CMV antigen stimulation. This chain's CDR3 is CASSPEGYGYTF. The CDR3 DNA follows: TGTGCCAGCAGCCCAGAGGGGTATGGCTACACCTTC.